Below, 30 T cell receptor beta chains from the same sample are listed, as sequenced in a study of cytomegalovirus exposure and HLA in healthy donors. In the PCR, 60 Vbeta and 13 Jbeta primers were used. TCRdb's table, derived via immunoSEQ multiplex PCR, lists solely in-frame clones and lacks some. The repertoire holds roughly 150,000 clones, with more than 65% as singletons. The sequencing input was PBMCs. The receptor source for this set is a man younger than 35 in good health and CMV-seropositive.

The chain joins TRBV29-1 to TRBJ2-2, with 8 nucleotides matching TRBD2. Germline assignment: CDR1 SQVTM and CDR2 ANQGSEA. V trimming: 4 bases; J trimming: 2 bases; junction bases outside the gene matches: 6. The CDR3 length is 15 residues. CDR3 amino acids: CSVVEAGGNTGELFF. The CDR3, as DNA: TGCAGCGTTGTGGAGGCGGGAGGAAACACCGGGGAGCTGTTTTTT.

The chain carries TRBV27 and TRBJ1-5; no firm D call. V dropped 0 bases and J dropped 5 bases, with 5 bases sitting between them. The CDR3 has 13 amino acids. Per the germline V gene, CDR1 is MNHEY and CDR2 is SMNVEV (reference sequence). The CDR3 loop reads CASSLSPYQPQHF. Here the CDR3 DNA reads TGTGCCAGCAGTTTATCCCCCTATCAGCCCCAGCATTTT.

This chain joins TRBV6-6 and TRBJ1-1, with a weak D call TRBD1 (5 bases). V was cut by 0 bases and J by 7 bases, with 12 bases left in between. The CDR3 runs 14 residues. The germline gives CDR1 MNHNY, CDR2 SVGAGI (reference sequence). The CDR3 here is CASSYSNTGDEAFF. The CDR3 DNA sequence: TGTGCCAGCAGTTACTCGAATACAGGAGATGAAGCTTTCTTT.

This chain links TRBV9 with TRBJ1-4; the D is unclear. Germline CDR1 is SGDLS and CDR2 is YYNGEE. V dropped 0 bases and J dropped 2 bases, with 8 bases sitting between them. This CDR3 is 15 amino acids long. The CDR3 bases are TGTGCCAGCAGCGTAGTCGGGAATACTAATGAAAAACTGTTTTTT. Residues: CASSVVGNTNEKLFF.

This clone occurred once. The V and J genes are TRBV9 and TRBJ2-7, with 7 bases matching TRBD1. V shed 4 bases and J 7 bases; nucleotides not matched to a gene: 11. Germline CDR1 reads SGDLS; CDR2 reads YYNGEE. CDR3 length equals 14 residues. CDR3 sequence (DNA): TGTGCCAGCAGCCCCCCAGATAGGACAGGTGAGCAGTACTTC. It translates to CASSPPDRTGEQYF.

This chain joins TRBV6-1 and TRBJ1-4; 10 nucleotides align to TRBD1. The CDR3 runs 16 residues. J gave up 8 bases and V 0 bases, and 6 bases lay outside the gene matches. Germline values: CDR1 MNHNS, CDR2 SASEGT. CDR3 sequence: CASSEAGQGKVEKLFF. Written as DNA, the CDR3 is TGTGCCAGCAGTGAAGCGGGACAGGGGAAAGTAGAAAAACTGTTTTTT.

The genes are TRBV10-2 and TRBJ1-5, with D uncertain. V shed 5 bases and J shed 3 bases, with 8 bases lying between them. Per germline, CDR1 WSHSY and CDR2 SAAADI. The CDR3 sequence is 13 residues long. The CDR3 is CASSTELNQPQHF. DNA for the CDR3: TGCGCCAGCAGTACAGAACTCAATCAGCCCCAGCATTTT.

V usage is TRBV6-1 and J usage is TRBJ1-5, with 7 bases fitting TRBD1. Germline-derived CDR1 and CDR2 are MNHNS and SASEGT. The CDR3 loop spans 15 amino acids. V shed 6 bases, J shed 3 bases, and the junction held 8 bases outside the gene matches. The CDR3: CASSRGQVPNQPQHF. CDR3 coding DNA: TGTGCCAGCAGCCGAGGACAGGTGCCCAATCAGCCCCAGCATTTT.

The CDR3: CASSARQGLSEQYF. The CDR3 coding sequence is TGTGCCAGCAGCGCCAGACAGGGGTTAAGCGAGCAGTACTTC. This rearrangement joins TRBV7-9 to TRBJ2-7; 8 bases align to TRBD1. This CDR3 spans 14 amino acids. The J segment lost 6 bases and the V segment lost 5 bases, leaving 9 bases of the junction unmatched. Germline-derived CDR1 and CDR2 are SEHNR and FQNEAQ (reference sequence). Filled out from reference TRBV7-9 and TRBJ2-7, the complete variable domain reads DTGVSQNPRHKITKRGQNVTFRCDPISEHNRLYWYRQTLGQGPEFLTYFQNEAQLEKSRLLSDRFSAERPKGSFSTLEIQRTEQGDSAMYLCASSARQGLSEQYFGPGTRLTVT.

Regarding this clone: Additional DNA sequences in this sample encode the identical CDR3. V usage is TRBV28 and J usage is TRBJ2-5, with 7 nucleotides matching TRBD1. CDR1 is MDHEN, CDR2 SYDVKM, per germline. V shed 6 bases, J shed 1 base, and the junction held 5 bases outside the gene matches. CDR3 length: 14 amino acids. CDR3 coding DNA: TGTGCCAGCAGGGATGACAGGGTCCAAGAGACCCAGTACTTC. This sequence encodes CASRDDRVQETQYF.

The genes are TRBV28 and TRBJ2-4, with 7 positions matching TRBD2. This CDR3 has 13 residues. Per the germline V gene, CDR1 is MDHEN and CDR2 is SYDVKM. The junction had 4 bases not matched to a gene; V was cut back by 4 bases and J by 7 bases. The CDR3 region has the DNA TGTGCCAGCAGTTCGATGGGAGGGAACATTCAGTACTTC. This sequence encodes CASSSMGGNIQYF. The variable domain in full, completed from reference TRBV28 and TRBJ2-4, reads DVKVTQSSRYLVKRTGEKVFLECVQDMDHENMFWYRQDPGLGLRLIYFSYDVKMKEKGDIPEGYSVSREKKERFSLILESASTNQTSMYLCASSSMGGNIQYFGAGTRLSVL.

This clone was found a few times. The rearrangement uses TRBV5-6 and TRBJ2-7, with D possibly being TRBD1 (5 bases). V was pared by 2 bases and J by 5 bases, with 5 bases between. The CDR3 extends over 11 amino acids. Germline V lookup: CDR1 SGHDT, CDR2 YYEEEE. CDR3 DNA: TGTGCCAGCAGCTTAGGGGACGAGCAGTACTTC. Amino acid sequence: CASSLGDEQYF.

The chain is built from TRBV19 and TRBJ2-2; maybe TRBD1 (6 bases). From germline, CDR1 is LNHDA and CDR2 SQIVND (reference sequence). The CDR3 is 18 amino acids. V lost 2 bases and J 4 bases, leaving 20 bases between the germline ends. CDR3 nucleotides: TGTGCCAGTAGTATATATCACTCGGCACAGGGAGTCACCGGGGAGCTGTTTTTT. Encoded protein: CASSIYHSAQGVTGELFF.

The J gene is TRBJ1-2, the V gene TRBV19; TRBD1 is a possible D gene (5 bases). Deletions cut 9 bases from V and 8 bases from J, with 19 bases between. The CDR3 runs to 13 residues. CDR1 is LNHDA, CDR2 SQIVND, per germline (reference sequence). The CDR3, as DNA: TGTGCCAGCGACCCAGGGTCTTCGTGGGGCTACACCTTC. Residues: CASDPGSSWGYTF.

The V call is TRBV7-2, the J call TRBJ2-7, with unresolved D. V lost 2 bases and J lost 4, with 9 bases in between. Germline V gene sequence: CDR1 SGHTA, CDR2 FQGNSA. There are 13 residues in the CDR3. CDR3 sequence (DNA): TGTGCCAGCAGCTTAACCAGCGTGTACGAGCAGTACTTC. Its protein is CASSLTSVYEQYF. The variable domain in full, with the rest retrieved from reference TRBV7-2 and TRBJ2-7, is GAGVSQSPSNKVTEKGKDVELRCDPISGHTALYWYRQSLGQGLEFLIYFQGNSAPDKSGLPSDRFSAERTGGSVSTLTIQRTQQEDSAVYLCASSLTSVYEQYFGPGTRLTVT.

The chain employs TRBV6-5 and TRBJ1-2, with D possibly being TRBD1 (5 bases). Trimming shortened V by 10 bases and J by 4 bases, and 16 bases separated the two germline ends. The CDR3 has 13 residues. Germline CDR1 is MNHEY and CDR2 is SVGAGI. The CDR3 DNA is TGTGCCATCTCGCCAACAGGCATCTATGGCTACACCTTC. It is translated as CAISPTGIYGYTF.

J is TRBJ2-1 and V is TRBV20-1; TRBD1 is a possible D gene (6 bases). Trimming removed 4 bases at V and 7 bases at J, with 8 bases between. The V gene's germline CDR1 is DFQATT and CDR2 SNEGSKA (reference sequence). The CDR3 runs to 11 residues. The CDR3, as DNA: TGCAGTGCTAACAGGGCGAATGAGCAGTTCTTC. Translated: CSANRANEQFF.

This chain connects TRBV11-2 to TRBJ2-5; a weak D match, TRBD2 (6 bases). Germline assignment: CDR1 SGHAT and CDR2 FQNNGV. This CDR3 comprises 15 residues. The germline V and J ends were trimmed by 5 bases and 3 bases, with 16 bases remaining between them. The CDR3 DNA follows: TGTGCCAGCAGCCCGATAGTGGGGGGAGAAGAGACCCAGTACTTC. It yields the protein CASSPIVGGEETQYF.

The chain is built from TRBV5-6 and TRBJ2-1; 7 bases fit TRBD2. This CDR3 has 11 amino acids. The germline gives CDR1 SGHDT, CDR2 YYEEEE. The trim removed 1 base at V and 14 bases at J, leaving 3 bases unmatched. CDR3 region: CASSLMREKFF. CDR3 sequence (DNA): TGTGCCAGCAGCTTGATGCGGGAGAAGTTCTTC.

There are a few counts of this clone. This sequence joins TRBV30 and TRBJ2-1, with 10 positions matching TRBD2. Germline V CDR1 and CDR2: GTSNPN, SVGIG (reference sequence). The CDR3 runs 14 residues. V gave up 5 bases and J gave up 3 bases; unmatched junction bases: 4. The CDR3 is CAWAGTSVYNEQFF. In DNA form, the CDR3 reads TGTGCCTGGGCCGGGACTAGCGTCTACAATGAGCAGTTCTTC.

This clone was recorded only once. V is TRBV13 and J is TRBJ2-2; TRBD1 matches 7 bases. Losses at the gene ends were 4 bases for V and 6 bases for J; bases not matched to a gene: 2. Germline assignment: CDR1 PRHDT and CDR2 FYEKMQ (reference sequence). This CDR3 comprises 13 residues. DNA for the CDR3: TGTGCCAGCAGCTCCGGGACAGCCGGGGAGCTGTTTTTT. Translated, it gives CASSSGTAGELFF.

The V gene is TRBV6-5, the J gene TRBJ1-1; 7 bases match TRBD1. Germline V gene data show CDR1 as MNHEY and CDR2 as SVGAGI. Unmatched junction bases numbered 7, after V lost 0 bases and J lost 6 bases. This CDR3 has 15 residues. In nucleotides, the CDR3 is TGTGCCAGCAGTTACTCGACAGGGCAAGTCTCTGAAGCTTTCTTT. It encodes CASSYSTGQVSEAFF.

The chain is built from TRBV2 and TRBJ2-3, with 7 bases that match TRBD2. This CDR3 is 18 amino acids long. Per the germline V gene, CDR1 is SNHLY and CDR2 is FYNNEI. J was trimmed by 3 bases and V by 1 base; bases with no gene match: 13. CDR3: CASSEVTAGEGWTDTQYF. Here the CDR3 DNA reads TGTGCCAGCAGTGAAGTAACCGCGGGAGAAGGTTGGACAGATACGCAGTATTTT. The full variable domain, with the rest looked up from reference TRBV2 and TRBJ2-3, is EPEVTQTPSHQVTQMGQEVILRCVPISNHLYFYWYRQILGQKVEFLVSFYNNEISEKSEIFDDQFSVERPDGSNFTLKIRSTKLEDSAMYFCASSEVTAGEGWTDTQYFGPGTRLTVL.

A few counts support this clone. V usage is TRBV6-1 and J usage is TRBJ1-2; D perhaps matches TRBD1 (5 bases). The CDR3 covers 13 residues. V lost 4 bases and J lost 4, with 10 bases in between. Germline V CDR1 and CDR2: MNHNS, SASEGT. CDR3 sequence: CASSVQGSYGYTF. The CDR3 DNA is TGTGCCAGCAGTGTCCAGGGCTCCTATGGCTACACCTTC.

CDR3 in DNA: TGTGCCAGCAGCGCAGGGACAGGGAAGACCTACGAGCAGTACTTC. Translated, it gives CASSAGTGKTYEQYF. This chain joins TRBV9 and TRBJ2-7, with 9 bases fitting TRBD1. Germline CDR1 reads SGDLS; CDR2 reads YYNGEE. After removal of 3 bases from V and 2 bases from J, the junction contained 6 bases not matched to a gene. The CDR3 is 15 amino acids.

V and J are TRBV15 and TRBJ2-1; the match to TRBD2 covers 8 bases. The V gene's germline CDR1 is LNHNV and CDR2 YYDKDF (reference sequence). J gave up 9 bases and V 0 bases, and 7 bases lay outside the gene matches. The CDR3 extends over 15 amino acids. The CDR3 DNA reads as TGTGCCACCAGCAGAGATCGCCAAGCGGGAGTTGAGCAGTTCTTC. This codes for CATSRDRQAGVEQFF.

CDR3 DNA sequence: TGTGCCAGCAGTGGAACAGGGGGGATCCACAATGAGCAGTTCTTC. Protein: CASSGTGGIHNEQFF. This rearrangement joins TRBV28 to TRBJ2-1; 8 bases agree with TRBD1. Germline V gives CDR1 MDHEN, CDR2 SYDVKM. The CDR3 is 15 residues long. Trimming at V came to 5 bases and at J to 5 bases, leaving 8 bases not matched to a gene.

The chain combines TRBV21-1 with TRBJ2-7; TRBD2, the table's D call, was not compared with the DNA. TRBV21-1 is classified as a pseudogene. The CDR3 totals 11 residues. CDR3 coding DNA: TGTGCCAGCGGCAATGTATACGAGCAGTACTTC. It specifies CASGNVYEQYF.

This clone was detected once. This CDR3 reads CASSGQAPGTYEQYF. For the CDR3, the DNA is TGTGCCAGCAGTGGACAGGCACCTGGAACCTACGAGCAGTACTTC. The V call is TRBV6-1, the J call TRBJ2-5; a weak D match, TRBD1 (6 bases). The closer fit of TRBJ2-7 to the DNA end suggests the J call may be wrong. This CDR3 is 15 amino acids long. Germline V lookup: CDR1 MNHNS, CDR2 SASEGT.

The CDR3 coding sequence is TGTGCCATAAGGGGGACAGGTCCCTATGGCTACACCTTC. Its translation: CAIRGTGPYGYTF. This chain connects TRBV28 to TRBJ1-2, with 8 bases aligning to TRBD1. Trimming cost V 10 bases and J 4 bases; bases outside gene matches: 8. The CDR3 totals 13 residues. Germline V CDR1 and CDR2: MDHEN, SYDVKM.